Shown below are 18 T cell receptor beta chains from a single sample sequenced in a study of blood T cell repertoires in COVID-19. Here immunoSEQ multiplex PCR was the method, and the copy in TCRdb shows in-frame clones only, minus some. The sample lists about 200,000 clones, about 85% occurring once. Sequencing was done on a sample of peripheral blood. The receptors shown here come from a man aged 55 to 70 with active or convalescent COVID-19.

The rearrangement joins TRBV5-1 to TRBJ2-3, with D possibly being TRBD2 (6 bases). This CDR3 is built from 14 residues. The V and J ends lost 0 bases and 2 bases respectively, with 7 bases between them. CDR1 and CDR2 (germline): SGHRS, YFSETQ. The DNA for the CDR3 is TGCGCCAGCAGCTTGGGGACTATCACAGATACGCAGTATTTT. Its protein product is CASSLGTITDTQYF.

The V and J genes are TRBV3-1 (or the pseudogene TRBV3-2) and TRBJ1-2; 11 bases are a match to TRBD1. This CDR3 is 15 amino acids long. V trimming: 5 bases; J trimming: 5 bases; junction bases outside the gene matches: 7. Germline assignment: CDR1 LGHDT and CDR2 YNNKEL (reference sequence). CDR3 amino acids: CASSSGTGGEYGYTF. CDR3 bases: TGTGCCAGCAGCAGCGGGACAGGGGGAGAGTATGGCTACACCTTC.

This clone was recorded only once. The rearrangement links TRBV5-5 to TRBJ2-5; 11 bases align to TRBD2. The junction had 4 bases not matched to a gene; V was cut back by 3 bases and J by 3 bases. Germline loops: CDR1 SGHKS, CDR2 YYEKEE (reference sequence). The CDR3 spans 15 residues. The chain's CDR3 is CASSSNSGGEETQYF. Written as DNA, the CDR3 is TGTGCCAGCAGCTCCAATAGCGGGGGGGAAGAGACCCAGTACTTC.

The chain carries TRBV25-1 and TRBJ1-2; tentative D call: TRBD1 (5 bases). Germline V lookup: CDR1 MGHDK, CDR2 SYGVNS. The V gene lost 6 bases and the J gene lost 8 bases, with 16 bases spanning the gap. The CDR3 is made up of 13 amino acids. The CDR3 bases are TGTGCCAGCAGCCTCGGGGGAGGGACCGGCTACACCTTC. Translating it yields CASSLGGGTGYTF.

This rearrangement joins TRBV19 to TRBJ1-1; no clear D. The CDR3 spans 12 residues. Trimming removed 4 bases from V and 7 bases from J, with 10 bases in between. Germline values: CDR1 LNHDA, CDR2 SQIVND (reference sequence). The CDR3 nucleotides read TGTGCCAGTAGTACCGGAAGCGGTGAAGCTTTCTTT. As protein: CASSTGSGEAFF.

V usage is TRBV7-6 and J usage is TRBJ2-5; a possible D gene is TRBD2 (6 bases). The CDR3 is 15 residues long. CDR1 SGHVS and CDR2 FNYEAQ come from the germline V gene. With 2 bases removed from V and 5 bases from J, the gap between germline ends came to 15 bases. The CDR3 loop is CASSLMGLGPETQYF. CDR3 nucleotides: TGTGCCAGCAGCTTAATGGGACTGGGCCCGGAGACCCAGTACTTC. Filled out from reference TRBV7-6 and TRBJ2-5, the complete variable domain reads GAGVSQSPRYKVTKRGQDVALRCDPISGHVSLYWYRQALGQGPEFLTYFNYEAQQDKSGLPNDRFSAERPEGSISTLTIQRTEQRDSAMYRCASSLMGLGPETQYFGPGTRLLVL.

The chain links TRBV7-3 to TRBJ2-1; 11 nucleotides line up with TRBD2. This CDR3 spans 16 amino acids. Germline V lookup: CDR1 SGHTA, CDR2 FQGTGA. J was trimmed by 5 bases and V by 5 bases; bases with no gene match: 8. The CDR3 DNA follows: TGTGCCAGCAGCCTTCGACTAGCGGGGAACCACAATGAGCAGTTCTTC. Its translation: CASSLRLAGNHNEQFF.

The chain recombines TRBV2 with TRBJ1-3; unclear D gene. The CDR3 covers 12 residues. Looked up from germline, CDR1 is SNHLY and CDR2 is FYNNEI. Between the trimmed V and J ends, which lost 3 bases and 4 bases, there was a span of 4 bases. The CDR3 is CASSDVGNTIYF. CDR3 bases: TGTGCCAGCAGTGATGTAGGAAACACCATATATTTT.

Only a few counts were recorded for this clone. The rearrangement links TRBV14 to TRBJ2-3, with 8 positions matching TRBD2. The CDR3 length is 13 residues. The trim removed 4 bases at V and 11 bases at J, leaving 8 bases unmatched. Germline V gene data show CDR1 as SGHDN and CDR2 as FVKESK. Here the CDR3 DNA reads TGTGCCAGCAGCCCGACCGGGGGGGGAGGGCAGTATTTT. This sequence encodes CASSPTGGGGQYF.

The chain couples TRBV5-1 to TRBJ1-1; 8 nucleotides agree with TRBD1. The CDR3 loop spans 18 amino acids. Trimming at V came to 0 bases and at J to 2 bases, leaving 12 bases not matched to a gene. Per the germline V gene, CDR1 is SGHRS and CDR2 is YFSETQ. The CDR3 sequence: CASSLVGQGANYNTEAFF. The CDR3 DNA sequence: TGCGCCAGCAGCTTGGTAGGGCAGGGGGCGAACTATAACACTGAAGCTTTCTTT.

The chain links TRBV2 to TRBJ1-4; 9 bases line up with TRBD1. J gave up 5 bases and V 6 bases, and 7 bases lay outside the gene matches. The CDR3 is made up of 15 amino acids. Germline V gives CDR1 SNHLY, CDR2 FYNNEI. The CDR3 region has the DNA TGTGCCAGCAGGACCGGGACAGGGCCAAATGAAAAACTGTTTTTT. Translated, it gives CASRTGTGPNEKLFF.

The V gene is TRBV24-1, the J gene TRBJ1-1; D perhaps matches TRBD1 (5 bases). Germline CDR1 KGHDR, CDR2 SFDVKD. The ends were cut back, 5 bases at V and 5 bases at J, with 11 bases in the middle. This CDR3 comprises 13 residues. The CDR3 nucleotides are TGTGCCACCAGTGGCACGGGGGAGACTGAAGCTTTCTTT. Its translation: CATSGTGETEAFF.

The gene calls are TRBV11-2 and TRBJ2-7; 7 bases are a match to TRBD1. Germline-derived CDR1 and CDR2 are SGHAT and FQNNGV. Trimming removed 5 bases from V and 4 bases from J; junction bases left unmatched: 11. This CDR3 has 15 amino acids. Written as DNA, the CDR3 is TGTGCCAGCAGCCGGTCCACAGGGGATTCTTACGAGCAGTACTTC. Translated, it gives CASSRSTGDSYEQYF.

CDR3 loop: CASSATGAHETQYF. In DNA, the CDR3 is TGTGCCAGCAGCGCTACAGGGGCCCACGAGACCCAGTACTTC. V and J are TRBV9 and TRBJ2-5, with 7 nucleotides matching TRBD1. Trimming took 3 bases from V and 5 from J; bases not matched to a gene: 7. Germline V gene data show CDR1 as SGDLS and CDR2 as YYNGEE. The CDR3 consists of 14 residues.

The gene calls are TRBV2 and TRBJ1-1; D is possibly TRBD1 (5 bases). The germline gives CDR1 SNHLY, CDR2 FYNNEI. Trimming shortened V by 6 bases and J by 2 bases, and 10 bases separated the two germline ends. This CDR3 contains 13 residues. The CDR3 sequence: CASRLDINTEAFF. The CDR3, as DNA: TGTGCCAGCAGGTTGGACATAAACACTGAAGCTTTCTTT.

CDR3 sequence reads: CASSRTGTSDNEQFF. DNA for the CDR3: TGTGCCAGCAGCCGAACCGGGACTAGCGACAATGAGCAGTTCTTC. V is TRBV3-1 (or the pseudogene TRBV3-2) and J is TRBJ2-1; 10 bases are a match to TRBD2. The germline gives CDR1 LGHDT, CDR2 YNNKEL (reference sequence). V lost 4 bases and J lost 5; bases outside the gene matches: 5. The CDR3 loop spans 15 amino acids.

This chain joins TRBV21-1 and TRBJ1-2. TRBV21-1 is marked as a pseudogene. The CDR3 loop spans 12 amino acids. As DNA, the CDR3 is TGTGCCAGCGGACGGGAGGTCCAAGGCTACACCTTC. Its protein product is CASGREVQGYTF.

This clone has just one count. The rearrangement links TRBV6-4 to TRBJ2-3; D unclear. V was pared by 0 bases and J by 4 bases, with 14 bases between. This CDR3 region has 16 residues. Germline V CDR1 and CDR2: MRHNA, SNTAGT. CDR3 in amino acids: CASSDSRSGLADTQYF. DNA of the CDR3: TGTGCCAGCAGTGACTCGAGATCGGGTCTGGCAGATACGCAGTATTTT.